This T cell receptor (beta chain) was sequenced during a study of long-term antiretroviral therapy in people with HIV. Study as a whole: Specimens dating back about a decade before the 2015 immediate-ART recommendation are the oldest included. Study results and caveats: Despite increasing after ART, diversity remained lower than that of transplant donor controls. Someone took the blood between about 2003 and 2017, maybe while older ART regimens were in use.

Each HIV-infected participant was given treatment in the United States. Researchers ran immunoSEQ v3.0 at survey level. Using immunoSEQ multiplex PCR, the repertoire was profiled, and TCRdb retains in-frame clones only, with some absent. The sample lists about 37,000 clones; roughly four fifths were seen once. A remark on this clone: The target antigen is unknown.

V was cut by 2 bases and J by 4 bases, with 13 bases left in between. Germline values: CDR1 MNHEY, CDR2 SMNVEV (reference sequence). This CDR3 region has 15 residues. The rearrangement links TRBV27 to TRBJ2-3; TRBD1 is a possible D gene (5 bases). This sample comprised unsorted PBMCs, obtained 1 year after starting antiretroviral therapy. The receptor's source is a man aged 18 to 35 with HIV. CDR3 residues: CASSLMQGHADTQYF. CDR3 DNA: TGTGCCAGCAGTTTAATGCAGGGCCATGCAGATACGCAGTATTTT.